A single T cell receptor beta chain is shown here with its context. Its specificity is not known. This entry comes from a study of cytomegalovirus exposure and HLA in healthy donors. Trimming took off 3 bases at V and 3 bases at J, with 10 bases between the two ends. CDR1 is SQVTM and CDR2 is ANQGSEA in the germline V gene. The CDR3 totals 13 residues. PCR primers comprised 60 Vbeta and 13 Jbeta primers. The repertoire was sequenced with immunoSEQ multiplex PCR; TCRdb's copy has only in-frame clones and lacks some. This table holds 65,000 to 75,000 clones, about 80% found once. Regarding the study as a whole: Among donors in an Asian-associated ancestry cluster, a later analysis reportedly found fewer N-insertions than the roughly 670-donor mean. There were a few CMV-associated chains whose specificity for CMV antigens was confirmed in vitro. TCR sequences were mostly rare, though some public TCRs occurred in many donors. An observed cluster of highly shared sequence variants was recorded as a likely sequencing artifact.

The TCR was taken from a man aged 50 or older in good health and CMV-seronegative. The chain combines TRBV29-1 with TRBJ2-3; the D gene is possibly TRBD2 (6 bases). Specimen: PBMCs. The CDR3 DNA is TGCAGCGTTGAGCGGGGACGTACAGATACGCAGTATTTT. It specifies CSVERGRTDTQYF.